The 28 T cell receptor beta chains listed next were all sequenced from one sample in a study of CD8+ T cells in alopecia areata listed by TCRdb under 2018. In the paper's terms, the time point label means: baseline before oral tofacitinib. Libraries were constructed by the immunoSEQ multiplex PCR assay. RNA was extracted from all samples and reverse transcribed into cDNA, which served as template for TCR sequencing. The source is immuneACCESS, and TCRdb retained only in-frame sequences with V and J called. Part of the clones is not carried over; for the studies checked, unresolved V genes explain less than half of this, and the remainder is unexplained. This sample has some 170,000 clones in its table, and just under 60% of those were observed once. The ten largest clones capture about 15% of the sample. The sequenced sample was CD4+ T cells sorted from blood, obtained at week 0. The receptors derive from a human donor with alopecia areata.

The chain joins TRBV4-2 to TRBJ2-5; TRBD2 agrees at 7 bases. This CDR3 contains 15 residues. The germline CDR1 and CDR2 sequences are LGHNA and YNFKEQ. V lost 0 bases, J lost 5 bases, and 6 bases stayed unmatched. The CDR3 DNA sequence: TGTGCCAGCAGCCAAGATTTAGCGGGCCGGGAGACCCAGTACTTC. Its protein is CASSQDLAGRETQYF.

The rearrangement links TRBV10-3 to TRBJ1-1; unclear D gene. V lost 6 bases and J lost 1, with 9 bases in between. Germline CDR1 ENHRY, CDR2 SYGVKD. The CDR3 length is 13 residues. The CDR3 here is CAIRNDGNTEAFF. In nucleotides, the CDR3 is TGTGCCATCAGGAACGACGGGAACACTGAAGCTTTCTTT.

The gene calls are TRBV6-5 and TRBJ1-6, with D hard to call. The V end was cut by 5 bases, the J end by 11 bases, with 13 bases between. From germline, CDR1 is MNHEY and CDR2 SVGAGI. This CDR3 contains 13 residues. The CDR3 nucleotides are TGTGCCAGCAGTCTGTCAAACCCACCACCCCTCCACTTT. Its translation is CASSLSNPPPLHF.

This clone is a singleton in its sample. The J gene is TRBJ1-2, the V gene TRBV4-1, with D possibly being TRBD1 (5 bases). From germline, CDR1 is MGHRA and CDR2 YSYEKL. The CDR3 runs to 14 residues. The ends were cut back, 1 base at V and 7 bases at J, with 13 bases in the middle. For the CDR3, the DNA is TGCGCCAGCAGCCAAGTCGGCCAGGGAGCTGGCTACACCTTC. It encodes CASSQVGQGAGYTF.

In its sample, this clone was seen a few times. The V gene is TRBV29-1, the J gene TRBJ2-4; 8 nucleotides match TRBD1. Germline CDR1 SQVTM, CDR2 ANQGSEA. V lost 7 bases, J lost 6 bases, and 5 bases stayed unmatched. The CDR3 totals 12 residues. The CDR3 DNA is TGCAGCGCGGGACAGGAGGGAAACATTCAGTACTTC. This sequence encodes CSAGQEGNIQYF. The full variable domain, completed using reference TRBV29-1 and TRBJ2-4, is SAVISQKPSRDICQRGTSLTIQCQVDSQVTMMFWYRQQPGQSLTLIATANQGSEATYESGFVIDKFPISRPNLTFSTLTVSNMSPEDSSIYLCSAGQEGNIQYFGAGTRLSVL.

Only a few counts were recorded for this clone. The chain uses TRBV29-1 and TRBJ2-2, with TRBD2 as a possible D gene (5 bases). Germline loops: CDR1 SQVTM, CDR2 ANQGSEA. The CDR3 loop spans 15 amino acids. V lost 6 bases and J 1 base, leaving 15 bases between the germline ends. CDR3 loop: CSVVPGSGNTGELFF. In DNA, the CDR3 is TGCAGCGTCGTTCCGGGATCTGGGAACACCGGGGAGCTGTTTTTT.

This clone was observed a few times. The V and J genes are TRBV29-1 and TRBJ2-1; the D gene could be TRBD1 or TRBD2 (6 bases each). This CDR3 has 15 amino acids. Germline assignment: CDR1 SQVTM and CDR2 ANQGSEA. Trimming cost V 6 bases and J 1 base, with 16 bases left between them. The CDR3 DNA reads TGCAGCGTGGAGGGCCAGGGGCTGTCCTACAATGAGCAGTTCTTC. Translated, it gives CSVEGQGLSYNEQFF.

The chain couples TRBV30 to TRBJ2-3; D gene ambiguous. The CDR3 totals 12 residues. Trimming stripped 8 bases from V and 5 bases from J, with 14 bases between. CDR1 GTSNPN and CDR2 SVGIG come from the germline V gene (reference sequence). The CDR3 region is CAGSPHQDTQYF. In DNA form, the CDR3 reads TGTGCCGGGTCACCCCATCAAGATACGCAGTATTTT.

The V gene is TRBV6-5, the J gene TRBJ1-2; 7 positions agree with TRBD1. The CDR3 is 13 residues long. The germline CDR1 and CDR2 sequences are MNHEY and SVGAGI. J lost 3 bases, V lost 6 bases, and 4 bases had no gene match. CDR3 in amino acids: CASSRGTDYGYTF. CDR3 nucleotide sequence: TGTGCCAGCAGCCGCGGGACAGACTATGGCTACACCTTC.

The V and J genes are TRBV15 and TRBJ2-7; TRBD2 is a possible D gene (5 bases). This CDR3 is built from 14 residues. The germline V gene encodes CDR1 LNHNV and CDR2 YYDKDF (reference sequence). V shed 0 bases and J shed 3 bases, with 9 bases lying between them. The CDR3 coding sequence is TGTGCCACCAGCAGAGACGTTGGACTCTACGAGCAGTACTTC. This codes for CATSRDVGLYEQYF.

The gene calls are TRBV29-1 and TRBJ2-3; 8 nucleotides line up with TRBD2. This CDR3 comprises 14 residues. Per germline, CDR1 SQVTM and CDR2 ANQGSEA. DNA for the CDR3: TGCAGTTCCCACGGGGGGGGTAGCACAGATACGCAGTATTTT. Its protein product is CSSHGGGSTDTQYF.

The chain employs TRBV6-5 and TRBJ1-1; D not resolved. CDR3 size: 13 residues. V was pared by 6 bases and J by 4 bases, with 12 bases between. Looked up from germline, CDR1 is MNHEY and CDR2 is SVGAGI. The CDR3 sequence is CASSESWVTEAFF. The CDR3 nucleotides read TGTGCCAGCAGCGAGTCTTGGGTCACTGAAGCTTTCTTT.

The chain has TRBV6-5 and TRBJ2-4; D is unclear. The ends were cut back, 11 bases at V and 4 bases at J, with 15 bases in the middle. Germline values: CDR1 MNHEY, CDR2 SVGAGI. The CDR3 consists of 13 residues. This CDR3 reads CACSRAPKNIQYF. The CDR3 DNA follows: TGTGCCTGCTCCCGGGCACCGAAAAACATTCAGTACTTC.

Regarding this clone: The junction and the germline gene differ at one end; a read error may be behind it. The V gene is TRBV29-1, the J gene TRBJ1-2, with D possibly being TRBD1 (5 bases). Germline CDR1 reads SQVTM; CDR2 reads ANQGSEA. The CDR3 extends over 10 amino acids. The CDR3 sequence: CSVERGAGAF. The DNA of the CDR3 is TGCAGCGTTGAACGGGGCGCCGGGGCCTTC.

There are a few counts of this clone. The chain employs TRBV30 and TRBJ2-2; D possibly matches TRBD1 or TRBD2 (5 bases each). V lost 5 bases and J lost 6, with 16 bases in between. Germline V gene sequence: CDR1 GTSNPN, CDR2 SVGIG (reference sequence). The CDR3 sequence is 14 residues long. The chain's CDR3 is CAWRPGLKAGELFF. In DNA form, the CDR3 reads TGTGCCTGGCGGCCGGGGCTGAAGGCCGGGGAGCTGTTTTTT. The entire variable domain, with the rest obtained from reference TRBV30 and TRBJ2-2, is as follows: SQTIHQWPATLVQPVGSPLSLECTVEGTSNPNLYWYRQAAGRGLQLLFYSVGIGQISSEVPQNLSASRPQDRQFILSSKKLLLSDSGFYLCAWRPGLKAGELFFGEGSRLTVL.

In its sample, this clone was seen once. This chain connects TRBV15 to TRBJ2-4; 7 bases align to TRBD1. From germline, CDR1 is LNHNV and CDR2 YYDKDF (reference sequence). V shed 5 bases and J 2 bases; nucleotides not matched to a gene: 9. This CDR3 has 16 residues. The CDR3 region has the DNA TGTGCCACCAGCCAGACAGGGTTGTTATCCAAAAACATTCAGTACTTC. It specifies CATSQTGLLSKNIQYF.

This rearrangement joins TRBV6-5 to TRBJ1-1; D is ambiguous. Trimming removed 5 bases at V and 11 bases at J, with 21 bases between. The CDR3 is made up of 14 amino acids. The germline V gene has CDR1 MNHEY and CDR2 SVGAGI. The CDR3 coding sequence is TGTGCCAGCAGTGCCCGGGAGTTAAACGAGCCCGCTTTCTTT. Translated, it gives CASSARELNEPAFF.

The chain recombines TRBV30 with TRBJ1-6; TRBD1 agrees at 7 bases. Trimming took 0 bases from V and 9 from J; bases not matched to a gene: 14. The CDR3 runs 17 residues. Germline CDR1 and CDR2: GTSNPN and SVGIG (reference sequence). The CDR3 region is CAWSVPRSGQLASPLHF. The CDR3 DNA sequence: TGTGCCTGGAGTGTACCTCGGTCGGGACAGCTCGCTTCACCCCTCCACTTT.

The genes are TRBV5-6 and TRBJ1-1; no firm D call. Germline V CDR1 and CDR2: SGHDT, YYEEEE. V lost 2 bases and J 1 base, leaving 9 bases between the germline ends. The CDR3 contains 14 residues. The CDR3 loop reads CASSFRSGNTEAFF. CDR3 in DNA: TGTGCCAGCAGCTTCCGTTCAGGGAACACTGAAGCTTTCTTT.

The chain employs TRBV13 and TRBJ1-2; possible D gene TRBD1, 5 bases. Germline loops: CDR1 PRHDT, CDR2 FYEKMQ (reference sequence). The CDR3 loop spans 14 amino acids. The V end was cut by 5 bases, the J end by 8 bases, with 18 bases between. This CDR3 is CASSETGRTGGYTF. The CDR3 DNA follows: TGTGCCAGCAGCGAGACGGGACGGACGGGGGGCTACACCTTC. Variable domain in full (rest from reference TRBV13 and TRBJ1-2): AAGVIQSPRHLIKEKRETATLKCYPIPRHDTVYWYQQGPGQDPQFLISFYEKMQSDKGSIPDRFSAQQFSDYHSELNMSSLELGDSALYFCASSETGRTGGYTFGSGTRLTVV.

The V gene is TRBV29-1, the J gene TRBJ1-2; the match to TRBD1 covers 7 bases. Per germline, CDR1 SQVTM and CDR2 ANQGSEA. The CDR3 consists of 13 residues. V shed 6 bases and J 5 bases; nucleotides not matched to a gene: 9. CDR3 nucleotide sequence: TGCAGCGTGACCGGGACAGCCGATTATGGCTACACCTTC. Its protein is CSVTGTADYGYTF.

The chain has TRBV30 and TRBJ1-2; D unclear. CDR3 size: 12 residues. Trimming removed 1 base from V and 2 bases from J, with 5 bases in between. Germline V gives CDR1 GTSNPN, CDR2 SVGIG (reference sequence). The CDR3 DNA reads TGTGCCTGGAGTGCGAAGAACTATGGCTACACCTTC. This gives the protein CAWSAKNYGYTF.

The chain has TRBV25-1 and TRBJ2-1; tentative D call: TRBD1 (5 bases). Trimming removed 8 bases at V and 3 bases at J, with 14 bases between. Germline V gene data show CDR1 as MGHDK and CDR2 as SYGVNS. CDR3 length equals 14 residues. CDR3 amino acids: CASPTVQNYNEQFF. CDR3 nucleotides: TGTGCCAGCCCGACAGTCCAAAACTACAATGAGCAGTTCTTC.

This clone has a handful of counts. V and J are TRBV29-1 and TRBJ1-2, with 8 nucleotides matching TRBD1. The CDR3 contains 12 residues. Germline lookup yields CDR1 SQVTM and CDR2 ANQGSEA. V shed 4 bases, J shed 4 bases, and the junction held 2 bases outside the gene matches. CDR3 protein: CSVVRGPYGYTF. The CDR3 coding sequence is TGCAGCGTTGTCAGGGGGCCCTATGGCTACACCTTC.

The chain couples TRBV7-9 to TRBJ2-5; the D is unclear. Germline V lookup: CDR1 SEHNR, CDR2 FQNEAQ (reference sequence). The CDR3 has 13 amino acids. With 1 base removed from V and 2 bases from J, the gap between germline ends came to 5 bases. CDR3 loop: CASSLGRQETQYF. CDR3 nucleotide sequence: TGTGCCAGCAGCTTAGGACGGCAAGAGACCCAGTACTTC. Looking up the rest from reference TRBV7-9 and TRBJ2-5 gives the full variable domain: DTGVSQNPRHKITKRGQNVTFRCDPISEHNRLYWYRQTLGQGPEFLTYFQNEAQLEKSRLLSDRFSAERPKGSFSTLEIQRTEQGDSAMYLCASSLGRQETQYFGPGTRLLVL.

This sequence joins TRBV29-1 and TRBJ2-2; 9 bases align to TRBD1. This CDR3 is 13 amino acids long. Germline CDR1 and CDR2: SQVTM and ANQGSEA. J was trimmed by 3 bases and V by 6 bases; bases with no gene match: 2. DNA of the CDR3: TGCAGCGTAGGGACAGGGCACACCGGGGAGCTGTTTTTT. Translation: CSVGTGHTGELFF.

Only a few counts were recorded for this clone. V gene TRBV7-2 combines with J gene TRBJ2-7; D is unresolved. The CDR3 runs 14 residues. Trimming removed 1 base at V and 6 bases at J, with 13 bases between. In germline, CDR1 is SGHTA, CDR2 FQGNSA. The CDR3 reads CASSLGGGTPEQYF. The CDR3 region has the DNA TGTGCCAGCAGCTTAGGAGGTGGCACGCCCGAGCAGTACTTC.

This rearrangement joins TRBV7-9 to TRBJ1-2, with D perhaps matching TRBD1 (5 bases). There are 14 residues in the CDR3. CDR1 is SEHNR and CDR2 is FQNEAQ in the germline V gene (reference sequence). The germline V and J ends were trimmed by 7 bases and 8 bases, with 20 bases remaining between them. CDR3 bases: TGTGCCAGCACCACGCCGGGGCGCGCGGGGGGCTACACCTTC. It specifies CASTTPGRAGGYTF.